The text below deals with one TCR beta chain. Original processing methods: Amplification of reference gene primers provided the estimated nucleated cell counts. Produced via immunoSEQ multiplex PCR; TCRdb's table is partial and in-frame only. V, J and clone size reflect that table, while D and trimming were determined from the DNA. Altogether 250,000 or so clones are present, around four fifths being singletons, with the ten largest covering 4.2%. The sample is drawn from a study of blood T cell repertoires in COVID-19. Study-wide background: Italy, Spain and the United States were the sources of the convalescent and acute COVID-19 samples. T cells, B-cell-depleted T cells, or PBMCs supplied cDNA or gDNA.

Sequencing input: peripheral blood. This TCR derives from a man in his sixties with acute or convalescent COVID-19.

The CDR3: CASSPRLVEAQETQYF. The CDR3 DNA reads as TGTGCCAGCAGCCCTCGACTAGTTGAGGCCCAAGAGACCCAGTACTTC. J is TRBJ2-5 and V is TRBV7-9; a weak D match, TRBD2 (6 bases). Deletions cut 5 bases from V and 1 base from J, with 17 bases between. Germline V gene data show CDR1 as SEHNR and CDR2 as FQNEAQ (reference sequence). The CDR3 extends over 16 amino acids. Full variable domain (missing parts from reference TRBV7-9 and TRBJ2-5): DTGVSQNPRHKITKRGQNVTFRCDPISEHNRLYWYRQTLGQGPEFLTYFQNEAQLEKSRLLSDRFSAERPKGSFSTLEIQRTEQGDSAMYLCASSPRLVEAQETQYFGPGTRLLVL.